This record covers a single T cell receptor beta chain. Its antigen remains unidentified. The sample carries other DNA sequences with the same CDR3. TCRdb's copy holds only in-frame clones and misses some; the assay was immunoSEQ multiplex PCR. The profile shows roughly 120,000 clones, roughly 90% of them singletons. This record comes from a study of cytomegalovirus exposure and HLA in healthy donors. Study results and caveats: A subsequent analysis found that TCR clusters from the first cohort also tended to co-occur in the 90 to 150 validation repertoires, with about 93% of cluster scores above 0.

The TCR comes from a woman between 18 and 29 years old in good health and CMV-seropositive. The sample was PBMCs.

The DNA for the CDR3 is TGTGCCAGCAGCTACAGGGGCAATCAGCCCCAGCATTTT. Its translation: CASSYRGNQPQHF. The chain employs TRBV7-2 and TRBJ1-5, with D possibly matching TRBD1 (6 bases). Germline V gene lookup returns CDR1 SGHTA and CDR2 FQGNSA. This CDR3 has 13 residues. Trimming shortened V by 4 bases and J by 2 bases, and 6 bases separated the two germline ends.